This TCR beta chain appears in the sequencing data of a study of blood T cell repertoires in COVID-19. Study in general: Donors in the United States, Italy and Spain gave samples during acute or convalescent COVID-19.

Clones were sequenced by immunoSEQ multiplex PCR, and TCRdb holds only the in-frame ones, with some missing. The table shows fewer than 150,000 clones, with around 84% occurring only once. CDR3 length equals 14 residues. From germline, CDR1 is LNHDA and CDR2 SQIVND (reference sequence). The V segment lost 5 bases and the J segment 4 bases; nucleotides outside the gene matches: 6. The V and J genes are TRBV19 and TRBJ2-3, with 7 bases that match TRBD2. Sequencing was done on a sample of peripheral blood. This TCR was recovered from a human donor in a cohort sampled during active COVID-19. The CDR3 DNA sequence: TGTGCCAGTAGTCTCGGTGGGGGGGCAGATACGCAGTATTTT. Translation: CASSLGGGADTQYF.